This T cell receptor beta chain was sequenced for a study of monozygotic twins with inflammatory bowel disease. Study-level results: Those with IBD had lower TCRbeta diversity (inverse Simpson) than their healthy co-twins did. Varying immunosuppressive regimens may have increased patient repertoire variability.

TCRdb derives one entry per CDR3 protein from the 5' RACE reads, leaving out DNA. The sample has 300,000 to 400,000 distinct CDR3 sequences, and its top ten clones hold 2.5% to 3%. After skipping T cell sorting, the authors isolated total RNA from whole blood. As regards this clonotype: Its target is not known.

This CDR3 region has 14 residues. The sequenced material came from blood. This receptor was obtained from a human donor with ulcerative colitis or Crohn's disease, or a healthy co-twin of an affected twin (not recorded which). This sequence joins TRBV12-3 or TRBV12-4 and TRBJ2-3; the TCRdb D gene call, TRBD1, has no DNA to confirm it. The chain's CDR3 is CASGRSSITDTQYF.